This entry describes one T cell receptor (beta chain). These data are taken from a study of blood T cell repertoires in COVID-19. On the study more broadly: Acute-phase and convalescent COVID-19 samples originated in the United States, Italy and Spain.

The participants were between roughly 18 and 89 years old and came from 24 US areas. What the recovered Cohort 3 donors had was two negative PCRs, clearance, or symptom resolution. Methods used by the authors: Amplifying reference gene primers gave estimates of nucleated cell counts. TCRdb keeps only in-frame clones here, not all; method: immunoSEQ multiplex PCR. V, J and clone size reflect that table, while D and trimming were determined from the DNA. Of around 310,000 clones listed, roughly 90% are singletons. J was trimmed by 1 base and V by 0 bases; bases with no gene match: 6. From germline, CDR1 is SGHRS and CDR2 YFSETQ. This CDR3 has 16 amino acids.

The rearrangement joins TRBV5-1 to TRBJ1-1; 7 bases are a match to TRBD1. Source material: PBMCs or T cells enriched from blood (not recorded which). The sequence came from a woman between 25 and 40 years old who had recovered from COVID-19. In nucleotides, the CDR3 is TGCGCCAGCAGCTTGGCTCCCGGGACAGCGAACACTGAAGCTTTCTTT. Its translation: CASSLAPGTANTEAFF.